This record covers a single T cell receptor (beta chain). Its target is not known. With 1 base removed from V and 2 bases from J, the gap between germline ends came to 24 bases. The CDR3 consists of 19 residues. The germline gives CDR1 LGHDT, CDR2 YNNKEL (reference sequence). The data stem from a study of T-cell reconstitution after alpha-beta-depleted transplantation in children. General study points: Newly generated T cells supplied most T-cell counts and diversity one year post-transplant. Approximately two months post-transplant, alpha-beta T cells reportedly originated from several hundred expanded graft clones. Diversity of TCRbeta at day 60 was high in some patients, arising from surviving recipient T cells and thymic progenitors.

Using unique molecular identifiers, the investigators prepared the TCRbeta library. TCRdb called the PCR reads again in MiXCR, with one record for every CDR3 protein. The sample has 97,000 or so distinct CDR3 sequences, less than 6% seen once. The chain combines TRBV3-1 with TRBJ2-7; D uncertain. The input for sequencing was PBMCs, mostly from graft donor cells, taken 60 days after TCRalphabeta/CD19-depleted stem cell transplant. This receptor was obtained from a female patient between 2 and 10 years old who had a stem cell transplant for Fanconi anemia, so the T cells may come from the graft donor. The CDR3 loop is CASSQGPGSPKSLTYEQYF. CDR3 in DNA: TGTGCCAGCAGCCAAGGGCCCGGGTCCCCAAAAAGTCTAACCTACGAGCAGTACTTC.